A selection of T cell receptor beta chains follows, all from one sample in a study of radiotherapy plus CTLA-4 blockade in lung cancer. Method: immunoSEQ multiplex PCR; TCRdb's copy keeps in-frame clones and lacks some. The table has some 77,000 clones, approximately 84% seen once. This material consisted of peripheral blood, taken from a patient treated with radiotherapy plus ipilimumab. The receptor source for this set is a human donor with non-small cell lung cancer who had a partial response to radiotherapy plus ipilimumab. The CDR3 runs from the conserved cysteine through the conserved F or W. The D gene is left open where the match is weak. Clone sizes are given selectively: once, few, many, or a class where the clone is expanded.

d_call clone_size j_call v_call cdr3_nt cdr3_aa
- - TRBJ1-5 TRBV4-1 TGCGCCAGCAGGCTAGACAGTAGCAATCAGCCCCAGCATTTT CASRLDSSNQPQHF
TRBD1 - TRBJ2-1 TRBV28 TGTGCCAGCAGCTGGGGACAGGGTTCCTACAATGAGCAGTTCTTC CASSWGQGSYNEQFF
- - TRBJ2-1 TRBV7-2 TGTGCCAGCAGCTTAACGAGGCTTACCTACAATGAGCAGTTCTTC CASSLTRLTYNEQFF
TRBD1 - TRBJ1-5 TRBV5-1 TGCGCCAGCAGCTCCCCGGACAGGGTTAGCAATCAGCCCCAGCATTTT CASSSPDRVSNQPQHF
TRBD1 - TRBJ1-1 TRBV19 TGTGCCAGTAGTACCTTCAAGACAGGGTCGAACACTGAAGCTTTCTTT CASSTFKTGSNTEAFF
- - TRBJ2-1 TRBV5-4 TGTGCCAGCAGCTTTGAGCGGCGGGGCTCCTACAATGAGCAGTTCTTC CASSFERRGSYNEQFF
- - TRBJ2-1 TRBV29-1 TGCAGCGTCCACGATCAGGGGATTGTCCACAATGAGCAGTTCTTC CSVHDQGIVHNEQFF
- - TRBJ2-7 TRBV5-4 TGTGCCAGCAGCCCGACAGCTGATACCTACGAGCAGTACTTC CASSPTADTYEQYF
TRBD2 - TRBJ2-2 TRBV28 TGTGCCAGCAGTTTAAGCGGGAGTAGCACCGGGGAGCTGTTTTTT CASSLSGSSTGELFF
TRBD1 - TRBJ2-7 TRBV18 TGTGCCAGCTCACCACCGGGACAGGGCCCCGAGCAGTACTTC CASSPPGQGPEQYF
TRBD1 - TRBJ1-1 TRBV7-9 TGTGCCAGCAGCTTGGAGGGGGCTAGCACTGAAGCTTTCTTT CASSLEGASTEAFF
- once TRBJ1-1 TRBV7-9 TGTGCCAGCAGTCCTACTCTGGGAGAGAACACTGAAGCTTTCTTT CASSPTLGENTEAFF
TRBD2 once TRBJ2-1 TRBV18 TGTGCCAGCTCACCACGGACTAGCGGTTACAATGAGCAGTTCTTC CASSPRTSGYNEQFF
- - TRBJ2-7 TRBV6-5 TGTGCCAGCAGCCCGGGACTCTACTACGAGCAGTACTTC CASSPGLYYEQYF
TRBD1 - TRBJ1-2 TRBV11-2 TGTGCCAGCAGCTTAGAGGACAGGGTGGAGGGCTACACCTTC CASSLEDRVEGYTF
TRBD1 - TRBJ2-3 TRBV6-1 TGTGCCAGCAGTGGTGGTCGACGACAGGGGGCCGGAGATACGCAGTATTTT CASSGGRRQGAGDTQYF
TRBD1 - TRBJ1-2 TRBV5-1 TGCGCCAGTCGTTCCGGGACAGGGGCCGGAATTAACTATGGCTACACCTTC CASRSGTGAGINYGYTF
- - TRBJ1-1 TRBV27 TGTGCCAGCAGACGCGGAGGTGCGAGAACTGAAGCTTTCTTT CASRRGGARTEAFF
TRBD1 - TRBJ1-2 TRBV15 TGTGCCACCAACACAGGGGGCTCCTATGGCTACACCTTC CATNTGGSYGYTF
- - TRBJ1-4 TRBV30 TGTGCCACCCACGGGGGGAATGAAAAACTGTTTTTT CATHGGNEKLFF
- - TRBJ2-1 TRBV19 TGTGCCAGTAGTATTACGAGGGCCTATGAGCAGTTCTTC CASSITRAYEQFF
TRBD2 - TRBJ2-2 TRBV19 TGTGCCAGTAGTATTGGCGGGAGAGGTTACGGGGAGCTGTTTTTT CASSIGGRGYGELFF
TRBD1 once TRBJ1-3 TRBV18 TGTGCCAGCTCACCACCGGAGGGGGCAGGATCTGGAAACACCATATATTTT CASSPPEGAGSGNTIYF
- - TRBJ2-1 TRBV19 TGTGCCACCAGGACTTTCTACAATGAGCAGTTCTTC CATRTFYNEQFF
- - TRBJ1-1 TRBV7-6 TGTGCCAGCAGCTCGGACAGTAACACTGAAGCTTTCTTT CASSSDSNTEAFF
- - TRBJ2-6 TRBV19 TGTGCCAGCCATGGGGGGGGCCTTTCTGGGGCCAACGTCCTGACTTTC CASHGGGLSGANVLTF
TRBD2 - TRBJ2-3 TRBV27 TGTGCCAGCAGCCACCTAGCGGGAGGGGCAGATACGCAGTATTTT CASSHLAGGADTQYF
- - TRBJ1-3 TRBV9 TGTGCCAGCAGCGTAGGGCTTACAGACTCTGGAAACACCATATATTTT CASSVGLTDSGNTIYF
- - TRBJ1-2 TRBV7-8 TGTGCCAGCAGCCCCGTCAGGGTATACGGCTACACCTTC CASSPVRVYGYTF
TRBD2 - TRBJ2-5 TRBV5-6 TGTGCCAGCAGCTTGTACCTAGCGGGAGGAGAGACCCAGTACTTC CASSLYLAGGETQYF
- once TRBJ1-3 TRBV29-1 TGCAGCTACAGTATTGGAAACACCATATATTTT CSYSIGNTIYF
- - TRBJ1-1 TRBV7-9 TGTGCCAGCAGCTTGCGGTCCCAACCGATCGTGAACACTGAAGCTTTCTTT CASSLRSQPIVNTEAFF
TRBD1 - TRBJ2-2 TRBV6-1 TGTGCCAGCCGTACAGGGGACGCCGGGGAGCTGTTTTTT CASRTGDAGELFF
TRBD1 - TRBJ2-2 TRBV11-1 TGTGCCAGCAGCTTTACAGGGGGAACCACCGGGGAGCTGTTTTTT CASSFTGGTTGELFF
- medium-sized TRBJ1-2 TRBV7-9 TGTGCCAGCAGCTCCACGATTAAAAACAGCCCCCTTACCTTC CASSSTIKNSPLTF
TRBD2 - TRBJ2-7 TRBV6-1 TGTGCCAGCATCGGGGGGGCCTCCTACGAGCAGTACTTC CASIGGASYEQYF
TRBD2 - TRBJ2-3 TRBV2 TGTGCCAGGACCCGGGAACTAGCGGGTGTAGGAGATACGCAGTATTTT CARTRELAGVGDTQYF
- - TRBJ2-2 TRBV7-2 TGTGCCAGCAGCTTAGGGAGGTGGGGTAAGAACACCGGGGAGCTGTTTTTT CASSLGRWGKNTGELFF
- - TRBJ2-5 TRBV11-2 TGTGCCAGCAGCCAGGGGACGGAGACCCAGTACTTC CASSQGTETQYF
- - TRBJ2-3 TRBV28 TGTGCCAGCAACCCCCCCGCGGATCGGGGGACAGATACGCAGTATTTT CASNPPADRGTDTQYF
- - TRBJ1-2 TRBV19 TGTGCCAGTACCATAACGAGGGTTGACTATGGCTACACCTTC CASTITRVDYGYTF
TRBD2 - TRBJ2-1 TRBV2 TGTGCCAGCAGTGCCCAACCGGGACTAGCGGGAGGGAATGAGCAGTTCTTC CASSAQPGLAGGNEQFF
TRBD2 - TRBJ2-7 TRBV4-1 TGCGCCAGCAGCCAGATAACTAGCGGGCGGGGCGAGCAGTACTTC CASSQITSGRGEQYF
- - TRBJ1-1 TRBV2 TGTGCCAGCAGTGAAGCGCTTCGGGGATGGAACACTGAAGCTTTCTTT CASSEALRGWNTEAFF
TRBD2 - TRBJ2-5 TRBV5-1 TGCGCCAGCAGCCCCCAGGGTGCGGGAGGAACTAGAGAGACCCAGTACTTC CASSPQGAGGTRETQYF
TRBD1 - TRBJ1-2 TRBV19 TGTGCCAGTGGCTACCCAGGGGGCGCGGACGGCTACACCTTC CASGYPGGADGYTF
TRBD2 - TRBJ2-1 TRBV4-3 TGCGCCAGCAGCCAGGGGGGAGTAGCGGGGCCGCAGTTCTTC CASSQGGVAGPQFF
- - TRBJ1-2 TRBV6-5 TGTGCCAGCGGGAGCGGCTATGGCTACACCTTC CASGSGYGYTF
TRBD2 - TRBJ2-2 TRBV6-6 TGTGCCAGCAGTTACACGGGACTAACCGGGGAGCTGTTTTTT CASSYTGLTGELFF
TRBD2 - TRBJ2-2 TRBV19 TGTGCCAGTAGTATAATAACACGACTAGCGGGAGGAGGGGAGCTGTTTTTT CASSIITRLAGGGELFF
TRBD2 - TRBJ2-7 TRBV27 TGTGCCACCTTTGAGCGGGAGCGACCCTACGAGCAGTACTTC CATFERERPYEQYF
TRBD2 - TRBJ2-5 TRBV4-3 TGCGCCAGCAGCCGCGGACTAGCGGGAGGACCGCTCCAAGAGACCCAGTACTTC CASSRGLAGGPLQETQYF